The sequence of this TCR beta chain was determined in a study of STAT5B mutations in CD4+ large granular lymphocyte leukemia. Study-level information: Among healthy controls, a particular HLA allele went with more CDR3 'QG' motifs.

The assay was run at survey level. Clones were sequenced by immunoSEQ multiplex PCR, and TCRdb holds only the in-frame ones, with some missing. The profile shows some 34,000 clones, less than 85% of them singletons. General study results and limits: 8/27 top patient clones versus 2/35 control clones were TRBV06-family. Patient CD4-sorted repertoires looked more clonal than healthy CD4+ repertoires, even without putative leukemic clones.

About this clone: Its antigen remains unidentified.

Germline V gene lookup returns CDR1 SGHRS and CDR2 YFSETQ. Trimming removed 2 bases at V and 6 bases at J, with 8 bases between. This CDR3 region has 12 residues. The sample was CD4+ T cells from blood buffy coats. The chain joins TRBV5-1 to TRBJ1-2, with D unresolved. This sequence was found in a human donor in good health. DNA of the CDR3: TGCGCCAGCAGCTTCAAGGGAGATGGCTACACCTTC. Amino acid sequence: CASSFKGDGYTF.